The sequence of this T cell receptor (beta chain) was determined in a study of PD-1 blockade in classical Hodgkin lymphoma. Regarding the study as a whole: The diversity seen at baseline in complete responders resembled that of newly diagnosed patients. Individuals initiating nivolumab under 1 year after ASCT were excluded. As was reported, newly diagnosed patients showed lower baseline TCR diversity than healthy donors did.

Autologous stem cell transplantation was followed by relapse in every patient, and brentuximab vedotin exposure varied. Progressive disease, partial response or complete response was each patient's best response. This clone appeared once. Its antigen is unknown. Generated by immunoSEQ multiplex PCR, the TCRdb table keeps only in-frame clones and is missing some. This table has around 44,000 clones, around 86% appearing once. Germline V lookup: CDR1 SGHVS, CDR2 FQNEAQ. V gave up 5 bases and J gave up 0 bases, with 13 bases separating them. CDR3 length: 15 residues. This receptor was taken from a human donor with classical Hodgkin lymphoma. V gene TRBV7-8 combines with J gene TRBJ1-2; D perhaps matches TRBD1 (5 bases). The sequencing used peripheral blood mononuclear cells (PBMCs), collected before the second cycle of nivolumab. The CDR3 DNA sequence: TGTGCCAGCAGCCTATTCTCAGGGCCTAACTATGGCTACACCTTC. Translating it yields CASSLFSGPNYGYTF.